Shown below are 10 T cell receptor beta chains from a single sample sequenced in a study of blood T cell repertoires in COVID-19. Libraries were prepared by immunoSEQ multiplex PCR; TCRdb keeps only in-frame clonotypes and omits some of them. The sample shows some 82,000 clones, under 90% of them seen only once. Sequencing was carried out using peripheral blood. These receptors all come from a man older than 75 with acute or convalescent COVID-19.

The chain couples TRBV6-5 to TRBJ2-2; a weak D match, TRBD1 (6 bases). Germline CDR1 is MNHEY and CDR2 is SVGAGI. The CDR3 extends over 16 amino acids. V lost 2 bases and J 0 bases, leaving 10 bases between the germline ends. CDR3 residues: CASSYQTGSNTGELFF. Written as DNA, the CDR3 is TGTGCCAGCAGTTACCAGACAGGATCGAACACCGGGGAGCTGTTTTTT.

The chain joins TRBV28 to TRBJ2-1; D not certain. Germline CDR1 is MDHEN and CDR2 is SYDVKM. The CDR3 extends over 12 amino acids. Trimming stripped 2 bases from V and 7 bases from J, with 6 bases between. Here the CDR3 DNA reads TGTGCCAGCAGTTTACGACTGAATGAGCAGTTCTTC. Its protein is CASSLRLNEQFF.

The chain carries TRBV28 and TRBJ2-3, with TRBD2 as a possible D gene (5 bases). The germline CDR1 and CDR2 sequences are MDHEN and SYDVKM. Between the trimmed V and J ends, which lost 6 bases and 3 bases, there was a span of 10 bases. CDR3 length equals 13 residues. CDR3 sequence (DNA): TGTGCCAGCAGCCGAGGAGGTACAGATACGCAGTATTTT. It translates to CASSRGGTDTQYF.

This CDR3 reads CASSRTVYNQPQHF. The CDR3 bases are TGTGCCAGCAGTCGGACAGTTTACAATCAGCCCCAGCATTTT. The V and J genes are TRBV6-5 and TRBJ1-5; weak D call: TRBD1 (6 bases). Germline-derived CDR1 and CDR2 are MNHEY and SVGAGI. Trimming stripped 5 bases from V and 3 bases from J, with 11 bases between. There are 14 residues in the CDR3.

This clone was recorded once. This chain joins TRBV7-9 and TRBJ1-2; the match to TRBD1 covers 7 bases. Germline CDR1 reads SEHNR; CDR2 reads FQNEAQ (reference sequence). The CDR3 spans 14 residues. V was pared by 3 bases and J by 0 bases, with 1 base of the junction left unmatched. Here the CDR3 DNA reads TGTGCCAGCAGCTTCGGACAGGCTAACTATGGCTACACCTTC. Translating it yields CASSFGQANYGYTF. The whole variable domain, filled in from reference TRBV7-9 and TRBJ1-2, reads DTGVSQNPRHKITKRGQNVTFRCDPISEHNRLYWYRQTLGQGPEFLTYFQNEAQLEKSRLLSDRFSAERPKGSFSTLEIQRTEQGDSAMYLCASSFGQANYGYTFGSGTRLTVV.

The V and J genes are TRBV18 and TRBJ2-1; 9 nucleotides line up with TRBD1. CDR1 is KGHSH and CDR2 is LQKENI in the germline V gene. J lost 8 bases, V lost 3 bases, and 2 bases had no gene match. The CDR3 extends over 13 amino acids. CDR3 amino acids: CASSPGTGYEQFF. The DNA for the CDR3 is TGTGCCAGCTCACCCGGGACAGGGTATGAGCAGTTCTTC.

The chain employs TRBV5-1 and TRBJ2-5; D not certain. Per germline, CDR1 SGHRS and CDR2 YFSETQ. The CDR3 has 12 residues. V was shortened by 5 bases and J by 1 base, with 6 bases between the two germline ends. CDR3 protein: CASRATQETQYF. The CDR3 nucleotides are TGCGCCAGCAGGGCAACCCAAGAGACCCAGTACTTC.

V and J are TRBV19 and TRBJ1-3; 8 positions match TRBD1. Germline trimming cut 4 bases from V and 0 bases from J; bases unmatched to any gene: 2. The CDR3 totals 15 residues. CDR1 is LNHDA and CDR2 is SQIVND in the germline V gene (reference sequence). The CDR3 loop is CASSRGQASGNTIYF. The CDR3 DNA follows: TGTGCCAGTAGTAGGGGACAGGCCTCTGGAAACACCATATATTTT.

The chain carries TRBV2 and TRBJ2-3; no definite D call. V dropped 6 bases and J dropped 7 bases, with 11 bases sitting between them. The V gene's germline CDR1 is SNHLY and CDR2 FYNNEI. This CDR3 comprises 12 residues. The CDR3 bases are TGTGCCAGCAGCCTCGTGCAGAATACGCAGTATTTT. Translating gives CASSLVQNTQYF. Supplemented by reference TRBV2 and TRBJ2-3, the full variable domain reads EPEVTQTPSHQVTQMGQEVILRCVPISNHLYFYWYRQILGQKVEFLVSFYNNEISEKSEIFDDQFSVERPDGSNFTLKIRSTKLEDSAMYFCASSLVQNTQYFGPGTRLTVL.

This clone was seen once. The chain carries TRBV2 and TRBJ1-6, with a weak D call TRBD1 (5 bases). The CDR3 length is 14 residues. V shed 5 bases and J shed 5 bases, with 10 bases lying between them. The germline V gene encodes CDR1 SNHLY and CDR2 FYNNEI. For the CDR3, the DNA is TGTGCCAGCAGTCGGGAGGGGAATAATTCACCCCTCCACTTT. Its translation: CASSREGNNSPLHF.